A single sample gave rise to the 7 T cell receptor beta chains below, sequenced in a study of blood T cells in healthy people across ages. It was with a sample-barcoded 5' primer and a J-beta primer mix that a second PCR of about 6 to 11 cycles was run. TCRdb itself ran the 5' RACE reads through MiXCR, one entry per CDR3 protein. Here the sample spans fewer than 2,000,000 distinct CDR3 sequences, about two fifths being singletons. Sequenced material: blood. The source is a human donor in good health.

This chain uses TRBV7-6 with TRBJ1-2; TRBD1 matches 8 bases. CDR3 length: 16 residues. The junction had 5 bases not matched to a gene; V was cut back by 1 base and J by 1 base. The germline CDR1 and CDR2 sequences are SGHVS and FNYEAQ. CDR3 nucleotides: TGTGCCAGCAGCTTAGGAGACAGGGGCGATAACTATGGCTACACCTTC. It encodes CASSLGDRGDNYGYTF.

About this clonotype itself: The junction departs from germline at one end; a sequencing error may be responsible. The CDR3: CASSKIPGQGNNEQVF. The CDR3 bases are TGTGCCAGCAGTAAGATACCGGGACAGGGAAACAATGAGCAGGTCTTC. The chain has TRBV6-1 and TRBJ2-1, with TRBD1 matching 9 bases. Per the germline V gene, CDR1 is MNHNS and CDR2 is SASEGT. The CDR3 consists of 16 residues.

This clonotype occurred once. The CDR3 DNA reads TGTGCCAGCAGCCAGAGACAGGAAATTATAGGCTACACCTTC. Its protein is CASSQRQEIIGYTF. This chain connects TRBV3-1 to TRBJ1-2; D is possibly TRBD1 (6 bases). The germline CDR1 and CDR2 sequences are LGHDT and YNNKEL (reference sequence). V was shortened by 3 bases and J by 8 bases, with 16 bases between the two germline ends. This CDR3 contains 14 residues.

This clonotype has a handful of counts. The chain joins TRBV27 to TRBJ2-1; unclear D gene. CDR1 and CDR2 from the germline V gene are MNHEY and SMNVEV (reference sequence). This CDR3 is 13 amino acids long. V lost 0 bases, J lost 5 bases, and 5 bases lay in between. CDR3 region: CASSLSIHNEQFF. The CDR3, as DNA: TGTGCCAGCAGTTTATCGATTCACAATGAGCAGTTCTTC.

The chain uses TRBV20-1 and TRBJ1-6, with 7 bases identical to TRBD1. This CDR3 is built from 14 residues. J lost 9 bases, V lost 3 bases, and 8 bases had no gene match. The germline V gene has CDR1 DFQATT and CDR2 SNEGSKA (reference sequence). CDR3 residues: CSARVTGAFSPLHF. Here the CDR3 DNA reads TGCAGTGCTAGGGTCACAGGGGCGTTTTCACCCCTCCACTTT.

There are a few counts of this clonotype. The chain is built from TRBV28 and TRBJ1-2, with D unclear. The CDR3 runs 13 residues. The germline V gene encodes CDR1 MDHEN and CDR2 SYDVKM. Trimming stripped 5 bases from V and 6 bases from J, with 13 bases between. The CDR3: CASSPAGSNGYTF. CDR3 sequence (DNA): TGTGCCAGCAGTCCTGCGGGATCAAATGGCTACACCTTC.

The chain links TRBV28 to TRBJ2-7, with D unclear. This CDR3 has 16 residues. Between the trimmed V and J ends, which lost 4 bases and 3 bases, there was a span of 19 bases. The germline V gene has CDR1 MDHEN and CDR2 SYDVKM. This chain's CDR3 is CASSWPRVGSDYEQYF. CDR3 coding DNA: TGTGCCAGCAGTTGGCCCCGGGTAGGTTCGGACTACGAGCAGTACTTC.